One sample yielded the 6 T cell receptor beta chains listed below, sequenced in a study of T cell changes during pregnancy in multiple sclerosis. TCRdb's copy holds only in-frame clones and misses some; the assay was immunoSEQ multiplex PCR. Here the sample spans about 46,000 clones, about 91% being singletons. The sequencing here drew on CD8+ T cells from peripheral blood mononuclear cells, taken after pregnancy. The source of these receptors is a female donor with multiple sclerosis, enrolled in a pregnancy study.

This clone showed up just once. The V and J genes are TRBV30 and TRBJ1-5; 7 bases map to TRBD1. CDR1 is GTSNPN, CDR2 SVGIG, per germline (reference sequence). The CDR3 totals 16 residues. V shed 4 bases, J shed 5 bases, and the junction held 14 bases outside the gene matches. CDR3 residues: CAWKRGDSRLYQPQHF. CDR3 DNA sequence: TGTGCCTGGAAACGCGGGGACAGTCGTTTATATCAGCCCCAGCATTTT.

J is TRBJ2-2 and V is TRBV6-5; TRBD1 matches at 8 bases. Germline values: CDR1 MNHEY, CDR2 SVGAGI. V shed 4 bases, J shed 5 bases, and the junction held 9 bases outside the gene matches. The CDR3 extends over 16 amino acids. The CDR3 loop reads CASSLQGGLPTGELFF. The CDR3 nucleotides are TGTGCCAGCAGTTTACAGGGGGGCCTTCCTACCGGGGAGCTGTTTTTT.

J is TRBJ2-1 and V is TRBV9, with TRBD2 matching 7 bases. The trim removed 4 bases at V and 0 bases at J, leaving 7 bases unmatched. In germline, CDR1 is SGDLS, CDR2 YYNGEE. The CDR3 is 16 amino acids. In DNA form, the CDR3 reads TGTGCCAGCAGCCCGAAAGCGGGGAGCTCCTACAATGAGCAGTTCTTC. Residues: CASSPKAGSSYNEQFF.

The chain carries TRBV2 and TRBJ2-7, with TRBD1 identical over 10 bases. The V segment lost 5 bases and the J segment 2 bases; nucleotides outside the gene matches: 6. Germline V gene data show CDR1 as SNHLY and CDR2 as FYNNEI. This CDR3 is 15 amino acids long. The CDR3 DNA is TGTGCCAGCAGTATTACGGGACAGGGGACCTACGAGCAGTACTTC. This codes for CASSITGQGTYEQYF.

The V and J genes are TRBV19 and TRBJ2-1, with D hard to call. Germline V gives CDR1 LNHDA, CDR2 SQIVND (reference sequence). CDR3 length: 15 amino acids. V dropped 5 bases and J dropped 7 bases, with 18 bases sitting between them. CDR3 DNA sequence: TGTGCCAGTAGTTTTTACGAGGTGGAAAGGAATGAGCAGTTCTTC. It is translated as CASSFYEVERNEQFF.

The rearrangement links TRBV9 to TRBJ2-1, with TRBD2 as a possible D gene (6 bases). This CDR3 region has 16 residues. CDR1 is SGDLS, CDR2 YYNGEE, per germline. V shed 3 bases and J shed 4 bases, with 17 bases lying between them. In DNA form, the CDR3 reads TGTGCCAGCAGCGCTCGCCCTAGCAGCGGGTACAATGAGCAGTTCTTC. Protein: CASSARPSSGYNEQFF.